This TCR beta chain was sequenced during a study of blood T cells in healthy people across ages. General study findings and limits: A strong correlation between TCR beta diversity and naive T cell percentage was seen.

Healthy Russian Caucasian donors spanned ages about 6 to 90 years. It was with a sample-barcoded 5' primer and a J-beta primer mix that a second PCR of about 6 to 11 cycles was run. Sequencing yielded, for each sample, at least 3 million paired-end reads carrying CDR3. TCRdb passed the 5' RACE reads through MiXCR, listing each CDR3 protein once. The table lists more than 1 million distinct CDR3 sequences, 45% of them singletons. This clonotype was seen a handful of times. The antigen remains unidentified. The CDR3 sequence is 14 residues long. The germline V gene encodes CDR1 SNHLY and CDR2 FYNNEI. V gave up 1 base and J gave up 5 bases, with 10 bases separating them.

The sequencing sample was made of blood. The chain carries TRBV2 and TRBJ2-3; D ambiguous. The clonotype comes from a woman aged 55-69 years in good health. The CDR3 reads CASSEGPLRDTQYF. The CDR3 bases are TGTGCCAGCAGTGAAGGGCCACTGAGAGATACGCAGTATTTT.